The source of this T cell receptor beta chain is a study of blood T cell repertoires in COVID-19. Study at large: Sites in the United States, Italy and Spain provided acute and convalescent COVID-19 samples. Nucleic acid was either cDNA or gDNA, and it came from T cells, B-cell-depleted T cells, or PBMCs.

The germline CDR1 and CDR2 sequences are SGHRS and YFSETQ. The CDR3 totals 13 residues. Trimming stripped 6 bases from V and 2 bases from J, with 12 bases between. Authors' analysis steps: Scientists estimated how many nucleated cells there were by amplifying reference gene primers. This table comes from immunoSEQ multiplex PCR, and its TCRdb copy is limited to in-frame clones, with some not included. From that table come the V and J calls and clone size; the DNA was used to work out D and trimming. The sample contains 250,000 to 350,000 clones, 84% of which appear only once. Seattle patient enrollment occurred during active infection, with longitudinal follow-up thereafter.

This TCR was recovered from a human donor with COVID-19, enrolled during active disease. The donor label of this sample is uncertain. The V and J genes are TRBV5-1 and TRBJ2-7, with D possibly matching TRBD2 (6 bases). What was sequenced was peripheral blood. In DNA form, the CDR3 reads TGCGCCAGCAACTCGGGACTTACCTACGAGCAGTACTTC. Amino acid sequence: CASNSGLTYEQYF. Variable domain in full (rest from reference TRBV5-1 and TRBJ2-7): KAGVTQTPRYLIKTRGQQVTLSCSPISGHRSVSWYQQTPGQGLQFLFEYFSETQRNKGNFPGRFSGRQFSNSRSEMNVSTLELGDSALYLCASNSGLTYEQYFGPGTRLTVT.